The rows below give T cell receptor beta chains drawn from one sample of a study of T cells in Graves' hyperthyroidism and ophthalmopathy. TCRdb re-derived calls from the multiplex PCR reads in MiXCR, one entry per CDR3 protein. The data contain roughly 710,000 distinct CDR3 sequences, around 40% of them singletons. The source material was blood. Receptor source: a woman aged 40 to 50 with Graves' hyperthyroidism. CDR3s include the opening cysteine and the closing phenylalanine or tryptophan. A D gene is named only where the DNA matches it firmly. Where a row states a size, it is once, few, many or the class of an expanded clone; other rows omit it.

v_gene	d_gene	j_gene	abundance	CDR3aa	CDR3nt
TRBV20-1	TRBD2	TRBJ2-7	many	CSAKTSWSSEQYF	TGCAGTGCTAAGACTAGCTGGAGCTCGGAGCAGTACTTC
TRBV6-5	TRBD1	TRBJ1-4	NA	CASSWTGGTNEKLFF	TGTGCCAGCAGTTGGACAGGGGGAACTAATGAAAAACTGTTTTTT
TRBV20-1	NA	TRBJ2-5	many	CSARDVRETQYF	TGCAGTGCTAGAGATGTGAGGGAGACCCAGTACTTC
TRBV19	NA	TRBJ1-6	many	CASSGRDGKNSPLHF	TGTGCCAGTAGTGGAAGGGACGGAAAAAATTCACCCCTCCACTTT
TRBV5-5	TRBD1	TRBJ2-6	NA	CASNRQGSGANVLTF	TGCGCCAGCAACCGACAGGGTTCGGGGGCCAACGTCCTGACTTTC
TRBV5-1	NA	TRBJ1-4	NA	CASSQEDSGATNEKLFF	TGCGCCAGCAGCCAAGAAGACAGCGGGGCAACTAATGAAAAACTGTTTTTT
TRBV7-7	TRBD1	TRBJ2-3	NA	CASSPTGAGTQYF	TGTGCTAGCAGCCCTACAGGGGCGGGTACGCAGTATTTT
TRBV4-2	NA	TRBJ1-3	few	CASSRGDVGNTIYF	TGTGCCAGCAGCCGGGGGGATGTTGGAAACACCATATATTTT
TRBV29-1	TRBD2	TRBJ2-3	many	CSVEERGAIGTQYF	TGCAGCGTTGAGGAGCGGGGGGCAATAGGTACGCAGTATTTT
TRBV19	NA	TRBJ1-5	NA	CASSRLDQDTYSNQPQHF	TGTGCCAGTAGTAGACTGGACCAAGACACTTATAGCAATCAGCCCCAGCATTTT
TRBV2	NA	TRBJ1-2	NA	CASSNGLAGRITNYGYTF	TGTGCCAGCAGTAACGGACTAGCGGGACGGATTACTAACTATGGCTACACCTTC
TRBV24-1	NA	TRBJ2-2	NA	CATSDREDMNTGELFF	TGTGCCACCAGTGACCGAGAAGACATGAACACCGGGGAGCTGTTTTTT
TRBV12-3/TRBV12-4	NA	TRBJ1-5	NA	CASSPRDGGIEPQHF	TGTGCCAGCAGTCCAAGGGACGGCGGGATAGAGCCCCAGCATTTT
TRBV20-1	NA	TRBJ1-3	NA	CSAREFGQGLGTIYF	TGCAGTGCTAGAGAGTTCGGGCAGGGTCTGGGCACCATATATTTT
TRBV5-1	NA	TRBJ2-5	many	CASTIQETQYF	TGCGCCAGCACCATCCAAGAGACCCAGTACTTC
TRBV12-3/TRBV12-4	TRBD1	TRBJ2-7	many	CASSRGTVLVEQYF	TGTGCCAGCAGTCGTGGGACAGTCTTGGTCGAGCAGTACTTC
TRBV2	TRBD2	TRBJ2-1	few	CASRGLAGEQFF	TGTGCCAGCAGGGGACTAGCAGGGGAGCAGTTCTTC
TRBV19	TRBD2	TRBJ2-7	NA	CASSIGGQREIFDEQYF	TGTGCCAGTAGTATAGGAGGCCAGCGGGAGATCTTCGACGAGCAGTACTTC
TRBV5-1	TRBD2	TRBJ2-5	few	CASSLEAGDVETQYF	TGCGCCAGCAGCTTAGAGGCGGGGGATGTGGAGACCCAGTACTTC
TRBV9	TRBD1	TRBJ1-2	NA	CASSSGGQGHYGYTF	TGTGCCAGCAGTTCCGGGGGACAGGGGCACTATGGCTACACCTTC
TRBV25-1	NA	TRBJ2-5	NA	CASSELEGLPQETQYF	TGTGCCAGCAGTGAATTGGAGGGGCTTCCCCAAGAGACCCAGTACTTC
TRBV19	TRBD1	TRBJ1-2	many	CASSPTSGQGALYGYTF	TGTGCCAGTAGTCCTACTTCGGGACAGGGAGCGCTCTATGGCTACACCTTC
TRBV29-1	TRBD1	TRBJ2-3	NA	CSVAGQGASDTQYF	TGCAGCGTCGCGGGACAGGGGGCGTCGGATACGCAGTATTTT
TRBV10-3	NA	TRBJ2-6	NA	CAISGFLGANVLTF	TGTGCCATCAGTGGGTTCCTTGGGGCCAACGTCCTGACTTTC
TRBV4-3	TRBD1	TRBJ2-3	NA	CASSLRTGSRARANTQYF	TGCGCCAGCAGCCTAAGGACAGGGAGTAGGGCACGAGCAAATACGCAGTATTTT
TRBV2	TRBD1	TRBJ2-3	NA	CASTRQGFTDTQYF	TGTGCCAGCACTCGACAGGGGTTCACAGATACGCAGTATTTT
TRBV7-9	NA	TRBJ2-3	once	CASSYSSASSTDTQYF	TGCGCCAGCAGTTACTCTTCAGCCTCTAGCACAGATACGCAGTATTTT
TRBV29-1	NA	TRBJ1-1	NA	CSVGQISMISEAFF	TGCAGCGTTGGCCAGATAAGCATGATCTCTGAAGCTTTCTTT
TRBV19	TRBD2	TRBJ2-5	NA	CASSIGGGVSGIQETQYF	TGTGCCAGTAGTATAGGCGGGGGGGTGTCAGGAATTCAAGAGACCCAGTACTTC
TRBV20-1	TRBD2	TRBJ2-7	many	CSATLASGKSYEQYF	TGCAGTGCTACTTTGGCTAGCGGGAAAAGTTACGAGCAGTACTTC
TRBV10-3	NA	TRBJ1-1	many	CAISGSREASGSEAFF	TGTGCCATCAGTGGAAGTCGAGAGGCCAGCGGATCTGAAGCTTTCTTT
TRBV13	NA	TRBJ2-2	NA	CASSSTGHLDTGELFF	TGTGCCAGCAGCTCGACGGGACACCTCGACACCGGGGAGCTGTTTTTT
TRBV6-5	NA	TRBJ2-5	NA	CASSAPSEPRKETQYF	TGTGCCAGCAGCGCCCCGAGTGAACCTAGAAAAGAGACCCAGTACTTC